This TCR beta chain was profiled in a study of T cell changes during pregnancy in multiple sclerosis. Sequencing used immunoSEQ multiplex PCR; TCRdb keeps in-frame clones, though not all of them. The sample has tens of thousands of clones, 85% to 90% seen once; the top ten hold approximately 0.5%. The input for sequencing was CD4+ T cells from peripheral blood mononuclear cells, taken in the second trimester of pregnancy. The sequence derives from a female donor with multiple sclerosis, enrolled in a pregnancy study.

The chain's CDR3 is CASSLFSTSGLETQYF. DNA for the CDR3: TGTGCCAGCAGCTTATTCTCGACTAGCGGGCTGGAGACCCAGTACTTC. The V gene is TRBV11-1, the J gene TRBJ2-5; 10 bases agree with TRBD2. Trimming cost V 2 bases and J 5 bases; bases outside gene matches: 8. The germline CDR1 and CDR2 sequences are SGHAT and FQDESV (reference sequence). The CDR3 is made up of 16 amino acids. The entire variable domain, with the rest obtained from reference TRBV11-1 and TRBJ2-5, is as follows: EAEVAQSPRYKITEKSQAVAFWCDPISGHATLYWYRQILGQGPELLVQFQDESVVDDSQLPKDRFSAERLKGVDSTLKIQPAELGDSAMYLCASSLFSTSGLETQYFGPGTRLLVL.